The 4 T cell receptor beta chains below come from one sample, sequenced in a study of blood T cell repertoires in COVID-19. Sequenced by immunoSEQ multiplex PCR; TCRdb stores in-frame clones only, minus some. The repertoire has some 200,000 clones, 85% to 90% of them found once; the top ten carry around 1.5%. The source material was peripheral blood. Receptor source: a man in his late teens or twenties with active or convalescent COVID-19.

The CDR3: CASSWGQGAYNEQFF. The CDR3 bases are TGTGCCAGCAGCTGGGGACAGGGGGCCTACAATGAGCAGTTCTTC. The chain joins TRBV14 to TRBJ2-1, with TRBD1 matching over 11 bases. The ends lost 5 bases at V and 2 bases at J; junction bases unmatched: 2. This CDR3 spans 15 amino acids. Germline assignment: CDR1 SGHDN and CDR2 FVKESK.

In DNA, the CDR3 is TGCAGCGTTGGTTCTCACAAGACATCCTACGAGCAGTACTTC. It encodes CSVGSHKTSYEQYF. V and J are TRBV29-1 and TRBJ2-7; no clear D gene. The V end lost 4 bases, the J end lost 1 base, and 14 bases lay between the germline ends. Germline values: CDR1 SQVTM, CDR2 ANQGSEA. The CDR3 totals 14 residues.

CDR3 loop: CASSHLVARERYEQYF. The CDR3 DNA sequence: TGTGCCAGCAGCCACTTAGTCGCGCGGGAGAGGTACGAGCAGTACTTC. V gene TRBV3-1 (or the pseudogene TRBV3-2) combines with J gene TRBJ2-7, with 7 bases identical to TRBD2. The CDR3 sequence is 16 residues long. Trimming at V came to 3 bases and at J to 4 bases, leaving 12 bases not matched to a gene. Germline values: CDR1 LGHDT, CDR2 YNNKEL (reference sequence).

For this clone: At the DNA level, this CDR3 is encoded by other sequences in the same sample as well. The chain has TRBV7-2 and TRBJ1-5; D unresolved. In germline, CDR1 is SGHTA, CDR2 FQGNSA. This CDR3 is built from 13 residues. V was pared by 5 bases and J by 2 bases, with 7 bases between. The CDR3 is CASSLRGNQPQHF. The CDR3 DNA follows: TGTGCCAGCAGCCTGAGGGGCAATCAGCCCCAGCATTTT.